Reported below is one T cell receptor (beta chain). Antigen: not known. This entry comes from a study of shared clonotypes between healthy human individuals. Study details: CD4 naive and CD4 memory each took three plates per donor, while CD8 naive took two and CD8 memory one. Findings and caveats of the study: Clonotypes which were not shared had lower generation probabilities than clonotypes that all four donors shared. With few donors, the genetic and exposure-history diversity represented was limited. Estimated richness values were generally larger in naive subsets than in memory subsets.

The CDR3 has 16 amino acids. V trimming: 1 base; J trimming: 3 bases; junction bases outside the gene matches: 8. Germline V gene data show CDR1 as SGHTA and CDR2 as FQGNSA. Profiling relied on immunoSEQ multiplex PCR, and the TCRdb table lists in-frame clones only, not all of them. This table has around 1,900,000 clones, 90% to 95% appearing once. As defined, naive CD8 cells were CD45RO-negative and positively selected for CCR7, with terminally differentiated effector memory CD45RA+ cells excluded. This chain connects TRBV7-2 to TRBJ2-7; 8 bases fit TRBD2. Source material: naive CD8+ T cells from PBMCs. This TCR was sampled from a man aged 18 to 30 in good health. Some clones in this sample may be carry-over from other donors' samples. CDR3 sequence: CASSLGWREAFYEQYF. The CDR3 coding sequence is TGTGCCAGCAGCTTAGGCTGGCGGGAGGCCTTCTACGAGCAGTACTTC.